This TCR beta chain derives from a study of TIL therapy for anti-PD-1-resistant metastatic lung cancer. Study summary: Patients had a median age of 54 years (range about 35-85). Tumors carried a median about 1.4 non-synonymous mutations per megabase.

The immunoSEQ assay was v3. TCRdb's copy holds only in-frame clones and misses some; the assay was immunoSEQ multiplex PCR. This repertoire shows 50,000 or so clones, 79% found once; its top ten account for about 4.8%. Time point given: pre-treatment sample, taken before nivolumab and TIL therapy. Adults with stage 4 NSCLC were enrolled in a phase I trial. V was pared by 2 bases and J by 1 base, with 14 bases between. CDR3 length equals 16 residues. Germline values: CDR1 MNHEY, CDR2 SVGAGI. This TCR was recovered from a woman aged 25 to 80 with non-small cell lung cancer. The sequenced sample was blood, obtained at baseline. This sequence joins TRBV6-5 and TRBJ1-1; D possibly corresponds to TRBD1 (5 bases). The CDR3 spells CASSYIWRGRNTEAFF. The DNA of the CDR3 is TGTGCCAGCAGTTACATTTGGCGGGGGAGGAACACTGAAGCTTTCTTT.